This TCR beta chain was sequenced during a study of shared clonotypes between healthy human individuals. Across the whole study: Three plates each covered CD4 naive and memory; CD8 naive two, CD8 memory one.

This CDR3 has 16 amino acids. Deep-level assay runs were performed. Some clones are missing from TCRdb's copy, which holds only in-frame ones; the method was immunoSEQ multiplex PCR. The data show about 2.4 million clones, more than 90% seen once. A note on this clone: The antigen is not known.

General study points: Larger richness was generally estimated for naive than memory subsets.

All donors qualified as healthy HIV-negative adults and had experienced no recent acute infections or vaccinations. Sequencing was performed on naive CD4+ T cells sorted from blood. Subset noted: CD45RA+ positively selected. This rearrangement joins TRBV21-1 to TRBJ2-4; the table's D call, TRBD2, has no DNA check behind it. TRBV21-1 is an annotated pseudogene. This clonotype was sampled from a man aged 18 to 29 in good health. CDR3 sequence reads: CASSKVRGFKKNIQYF. CDR3 nucleotide sequence: TGTGCCAGCAGCAAAGTCCGGGGATTCAAGAAAAACATTCAGTACTTC.